The T cell receptor (beta chain) under discussion was sequenced for a study of T-cell memory formation after mild COVID-19. This clonotype has at least ten counts. TCRdb used MiXCR to reprocess the 5' RACE reads, holding one entry per CDR3 protein. Here the sample spans about 400,000 distinct CDR3 sequences, less than 25% being singletons. Germline CDR1 is LNHNV and CDR2 is YYDKDF (reference sequence). The CDR3 is 13 amino acids. The V and J ends lost 0 bases and 8 bases respectively, with 8 bases between them. The specimen sequenced was PBMCs or a T cell subset sorted from them (not recorded which). The chain carries TRBV15 and TRBJ2-1, with D perhaps TRBD2 (6 bases). The sequence came from an adult woman who had mild COVID-19 (a few samples of this study predate the infection). Cell type and time point are not known. This CDR3 reads CATSRDGGDEQFF. The CDR3 DNA reads as TGTGCCACCAGCAGAGATGGCGGGGATGAGCAGTTCTTC.